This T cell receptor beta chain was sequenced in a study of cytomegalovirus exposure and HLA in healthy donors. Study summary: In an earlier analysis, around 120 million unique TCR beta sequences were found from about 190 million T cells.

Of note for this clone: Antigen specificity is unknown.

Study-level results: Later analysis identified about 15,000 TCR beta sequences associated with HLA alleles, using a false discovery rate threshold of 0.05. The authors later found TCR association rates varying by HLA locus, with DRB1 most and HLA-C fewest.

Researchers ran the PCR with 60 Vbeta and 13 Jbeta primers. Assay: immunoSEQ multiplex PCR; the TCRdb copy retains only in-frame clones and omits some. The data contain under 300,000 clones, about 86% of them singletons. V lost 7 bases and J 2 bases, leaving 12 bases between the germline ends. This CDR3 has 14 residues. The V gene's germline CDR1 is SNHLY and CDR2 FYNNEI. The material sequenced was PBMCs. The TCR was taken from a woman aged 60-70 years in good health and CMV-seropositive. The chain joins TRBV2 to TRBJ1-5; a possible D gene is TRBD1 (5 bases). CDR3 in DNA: TGTGCCAGCAAAGAAGCGACAGGCAATCAGCCCCAGCATTTT. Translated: CASKEATGNQPQHF.